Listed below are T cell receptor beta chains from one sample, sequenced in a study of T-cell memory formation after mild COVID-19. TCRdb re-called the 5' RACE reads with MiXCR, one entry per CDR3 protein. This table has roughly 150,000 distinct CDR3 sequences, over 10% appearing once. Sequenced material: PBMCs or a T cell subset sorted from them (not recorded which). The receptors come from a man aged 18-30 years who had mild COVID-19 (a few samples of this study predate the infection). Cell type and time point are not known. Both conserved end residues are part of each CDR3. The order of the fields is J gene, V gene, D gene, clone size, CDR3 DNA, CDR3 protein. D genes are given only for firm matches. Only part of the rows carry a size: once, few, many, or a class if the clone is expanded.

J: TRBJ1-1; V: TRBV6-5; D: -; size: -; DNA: TGTGCCAGCAGTCGTCAGTCTAACACTGAAGCTTTCTTT; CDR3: CASSRQSNTEAFF
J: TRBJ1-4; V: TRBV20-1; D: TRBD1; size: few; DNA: TGCAGTGCTAGAGATCCCAAGCAGGGGGCTGAAAAACTGTTTTTT; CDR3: CSARDPKQGAEKLFF
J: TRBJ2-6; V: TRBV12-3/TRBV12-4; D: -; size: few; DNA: TGTGCCAGCACCCCGGCCGGGCCAAAAGGGGCCAACGTCCTGACTTTC; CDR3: CASTPAGPKGANVLTF
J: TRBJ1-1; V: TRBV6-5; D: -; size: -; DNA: TGTGCCAGCAGTTACGGGACGACAGGTCGCACTGAAGCTTTCTTT; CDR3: CASSYGTTGRTEAFF
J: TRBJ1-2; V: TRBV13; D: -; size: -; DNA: TGTGCCAGCAGCTTAGGCCCGCGCGGCTATGGCTACACCTTC; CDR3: CASSLGPRGYGYTF
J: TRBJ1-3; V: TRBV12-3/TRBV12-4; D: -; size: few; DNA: TGTGCCAGCAGTTTATCTGGGGGACGCTCTGGAAACACCATATATTTT; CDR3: CASSLSGGRSGNTIYF
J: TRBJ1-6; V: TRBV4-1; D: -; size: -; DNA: TGCGCCAGCAGCCAAGTCGACATCGGGCTCCCCCGACATAATTCACCCCTCCACTTT; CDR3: CASSQVDIGLPRHNSPLHF
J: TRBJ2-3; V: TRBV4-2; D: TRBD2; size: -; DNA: TGTGCCAGCAGCCTAACAGCGGGGGCGGGAGATACGCAGTATTTT; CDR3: CASSLTAGAGDTQYF
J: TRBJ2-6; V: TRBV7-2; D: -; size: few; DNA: TGTGCCAGCAGCCAGCAGGGCGGAGGGGCCAACGTCCTGACTTTC; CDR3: CASSQQGGGANVLTF
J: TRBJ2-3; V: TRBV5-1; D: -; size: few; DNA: TGCGCCAGCAGCATAGGGACTAGCACAGATACGCAGTATTTT; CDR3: CASSIGTSTDTQYF
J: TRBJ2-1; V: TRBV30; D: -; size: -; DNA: TGTGCCTGGAGTGCCAGGGAAGGGCAGTTCTTC; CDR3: CAWSAREGQFF
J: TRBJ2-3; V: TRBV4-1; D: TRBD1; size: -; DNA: TGCGCCAGCAGCCAAATGGGGGGACAGGGGGCGCAAGATACGCAGTATTTT; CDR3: CASSQMGGQGAQDTQYF
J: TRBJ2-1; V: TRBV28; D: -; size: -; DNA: TGTGCCAGCAGTTTACAAGCCAAGCAGCAGTTCTTC; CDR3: CASSLQAKQQFF
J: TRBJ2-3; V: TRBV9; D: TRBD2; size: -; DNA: TGTGCCAGCACGGGACTAGCCCCCACAGATACGCAGTATTTT; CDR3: CASTGLAPTDTQYF
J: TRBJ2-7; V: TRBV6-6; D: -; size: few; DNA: TGTGCCAGCAGATGGACAGTCGACGGCTACTACGAGCAGTACTTC; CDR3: CASRWTVDGYYEQYF
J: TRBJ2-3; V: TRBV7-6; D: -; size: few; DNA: TGTGCCAGCAGCTTAAACGCTGTCACAGATACGCAGTATTTT; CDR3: CASSLNAVTDTQYF
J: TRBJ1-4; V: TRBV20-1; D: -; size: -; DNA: TGCAGTGCTGTTGCGACGGGGCTGGGTAATGAAAAACTGTTTTTT; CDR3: CSAVATGLGNEKLFF
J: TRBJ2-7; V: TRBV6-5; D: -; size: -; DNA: TGTGCCAGCAGGCAAACAGAGAGCTACGAGCAGTACTTC; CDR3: CASRQTESYEQYF
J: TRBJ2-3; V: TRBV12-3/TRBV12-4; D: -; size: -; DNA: TGTGCCAGCAGTTTGAACAACCCCACAGATACGCAGTATTTT; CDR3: CASSLNNPTDTQYF
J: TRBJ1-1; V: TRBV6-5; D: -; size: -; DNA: TGTGCCAGCAAAGAAGGGGACACTGAAGCTTTCTTT; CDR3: CASKEGDTEAFF
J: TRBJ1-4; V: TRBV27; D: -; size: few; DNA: TGTGCCAGCAGTTCTTTCCTAGGGGAAAAACTGTTTTTT; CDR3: CASSSFLGEKLFF
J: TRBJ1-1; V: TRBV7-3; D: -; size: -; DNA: TGTGCCAGCAGCTTAATGGGGGGATCTACTGAAGCTTTCTTT; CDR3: CASSLMGGSTEAFF
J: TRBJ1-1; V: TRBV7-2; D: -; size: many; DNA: TGTGCCAGCAGCTTAGGACCAGGGAACACTGAAGCTTTCTTT; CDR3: CASSLGPGNTEAFF
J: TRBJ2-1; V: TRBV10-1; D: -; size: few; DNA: TGCGCCAGCAGTGAGAATCGTTACGAGCAGTTCTTC; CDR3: CASSENRYEQFF
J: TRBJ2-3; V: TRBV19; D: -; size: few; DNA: TGTGCCAGTAGTATGCAGGGAACAGATACGCAGTATTTT; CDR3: CASSMQGTDTQYF
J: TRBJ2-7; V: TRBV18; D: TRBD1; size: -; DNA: TGTGCCAGCTCACGAAGTCTGGGGACAGGGGACTACGAGCAGTACTTC; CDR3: CASSRSLGTGDYEQYF
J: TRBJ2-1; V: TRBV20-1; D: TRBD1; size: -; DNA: TGCAGTGCTAAGGGACAGGGCCACAATGAGCAGTTCTTC; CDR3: CSAKGQGHNEQFF
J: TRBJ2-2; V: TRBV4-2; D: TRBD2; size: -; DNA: TGTGCCAGCAGCCAGGGGACTAGCGGGGGGCGGAACACCGGGGAGCTGTTTTTT; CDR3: CASSQGTSGGRNTGELFF
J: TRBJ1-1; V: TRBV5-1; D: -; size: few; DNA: TGCGCCAGCAGCTTGGAAGGGGACGCTTTCTTT; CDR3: CASSLEGDAFF
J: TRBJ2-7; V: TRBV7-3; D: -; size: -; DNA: TGTGCCAGCAGCTTAAGTCGGACGGGGGAGCAGTACTTC; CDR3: CASSLSRTGEQYF
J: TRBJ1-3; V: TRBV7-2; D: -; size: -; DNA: TGTGCCAGCAGCTTAGCCCCTGGCTCTGGAAACACCATATATTTT; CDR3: CASSLAPGSGNTIYF
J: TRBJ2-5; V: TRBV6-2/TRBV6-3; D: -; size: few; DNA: TGTGCCAGCAGTTCGGTCCAGCCAGGGGCGGAGACCCAGTACTTC; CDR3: CASSSVQPGAETQYF
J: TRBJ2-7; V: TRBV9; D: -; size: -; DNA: TGTGCCAGCAGCGTTACTGCGACGGCCCGGGCCGAGCAGTACTTC; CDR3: CASSVTATARAEQYF
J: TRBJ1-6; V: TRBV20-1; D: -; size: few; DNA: TGCAGTGCTATCAAGGCTTCTACATTGGGGCCCCTCCACTTT; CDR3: CSAIKASTLGPLHF
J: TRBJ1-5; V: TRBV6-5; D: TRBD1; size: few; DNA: TGTGCCAGCAGTATCGGACAGGGGAGCAATCAGCCCCAGCATTTT; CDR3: CASSIGQGSNQPQHF
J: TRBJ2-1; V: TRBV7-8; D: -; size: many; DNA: TGTGCCAGCAGCTCCATGAACAGCAATGAGCAGTTCTTC; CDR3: CASSSMNSNEQFF
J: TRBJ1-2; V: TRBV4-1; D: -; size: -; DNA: TGCGCCAGCAGCCCACCCTCGGGTTCGGGGGAAGGCTATGGCTACACCTTC; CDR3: CASSPPSGSGEGYGYTF
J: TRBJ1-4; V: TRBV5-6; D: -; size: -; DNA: TGTGCCAGCAGTTGGGGCGGGGGTTCCGCGGATGAAAAACTGTTTTTT; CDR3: CASSWGGGSADEKLFF
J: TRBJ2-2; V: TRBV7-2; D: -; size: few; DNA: TGTGCCAGCAGCTTATTAAGGGGGGTAGGCGGGGAGCTGTTTTTT; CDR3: CASSLLRGVGGELFF
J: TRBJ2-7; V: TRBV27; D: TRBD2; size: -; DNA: TGTGCCAGCAGTCCCTTCGGACTAGCGGGGGGGCTATCCTCCGAGCAGTACTTC; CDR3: CASSPFGLAGGLSSEQYF
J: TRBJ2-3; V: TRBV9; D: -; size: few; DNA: TGTGCCAGCAGCGTAACTCAGGTTAGGGCAGATACGCAGTATTTT; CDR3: CASSVTQVRADTQYF
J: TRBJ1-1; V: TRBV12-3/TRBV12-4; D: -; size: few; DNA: TGTGCCAGCAGTTTGAACCCGGTCACTGAAGCTTTCTTT; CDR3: CASSLNPVTEAFF
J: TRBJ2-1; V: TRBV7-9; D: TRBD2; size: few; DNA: TGTGCCAGCAGCCGTAGCGGGGGGGCTTTGTGGGAGCAGTTCTTC; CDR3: CASSRSGGALWEQFF
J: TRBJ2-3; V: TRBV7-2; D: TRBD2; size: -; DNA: TGTGCCAGCAGCCCCCGGACTAGCGGAACAGATACGCAGTATTTT; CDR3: CASSPRTSGTDTQYF
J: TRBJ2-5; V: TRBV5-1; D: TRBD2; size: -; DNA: TGCGCCAGCAGCATGGGACTAGCGGGCGTGGAGGAGACCCAGTACTTC; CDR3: CASSMGLAGVEETQYF